The subject of this entry is one T cell receptor (beta chain). Its specificity is not known. Patients had newly diagnosed, untreated stage II-IVA oral cavity squamous cell carcinoma. Patients had HPV-negative, locally advanced oral cavity squamous cell carcinoma. Germline CDR1 and CDR2: MNHNS and SASEGT. CDR3 length: 15 amino acids. V was shortened by 10 bases and J by 5 bases, with 20 bases between the two germline ends. These data originate in a study of neoadjuvant anti-PD-1 for oral cavity cancer. In the study overall: Patients without progression got a fourth dose around day 43. General study results and limits: Each response group had just a few patients in TCR analyses.

This table comes from immunoSEQ multiplex PCR, and its TCRdb copy is limited to in-frame clones, with some not included. The sample records around 11,000 clones, over 40% being singletons. The clonotype comes from a person aged 35 to 85 with oral cavity squamous cell carcinoma. This rearrangement joins TRBV6-1 to TRBJ2-2; D unclear. Sequenced material: tumor tissue, taken before nivolumab (anti-PD-1) treatment. The CDR3 reads CATSLVASGTGELFF. The CDR3 coding sequence is TGTGCCACCTCACTGGTGGCGTCTGGGACCGGGGAGCTGTTTTTT.